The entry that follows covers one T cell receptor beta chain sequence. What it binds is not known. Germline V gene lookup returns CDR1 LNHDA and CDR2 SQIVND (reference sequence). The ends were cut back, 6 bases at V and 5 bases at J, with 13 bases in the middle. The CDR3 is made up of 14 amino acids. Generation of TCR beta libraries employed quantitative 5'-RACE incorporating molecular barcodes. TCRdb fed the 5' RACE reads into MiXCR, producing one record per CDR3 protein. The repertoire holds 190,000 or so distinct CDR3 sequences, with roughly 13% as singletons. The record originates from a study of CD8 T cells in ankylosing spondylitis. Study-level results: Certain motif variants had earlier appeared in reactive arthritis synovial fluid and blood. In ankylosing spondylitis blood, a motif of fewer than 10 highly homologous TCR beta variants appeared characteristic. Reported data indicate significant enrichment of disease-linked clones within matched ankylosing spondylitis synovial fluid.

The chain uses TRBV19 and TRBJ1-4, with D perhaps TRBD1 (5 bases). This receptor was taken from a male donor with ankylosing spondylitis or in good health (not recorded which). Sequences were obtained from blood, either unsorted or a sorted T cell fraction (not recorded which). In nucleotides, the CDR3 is TGTGCCAGTAGGTCAACGGGGGTAAATGAAAAACTGTTTTTT. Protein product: CASRSTGVNEKLFF. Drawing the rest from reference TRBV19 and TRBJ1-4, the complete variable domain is DGGITQSPKYLFRKEGQNVTLSCEQNLNHDAMYWYRQDPGQGLRLIYYSQIVNDFQKGDIAEGYSVSREKKESFPLTVTSAQKNPTAFYLCASRSTGVNEKLFFGSGTQLSVL.